Listed here are 15 T cell receptor beta chains from one sample, sequenced in a study of T cell responses to AZD1222 COVID-19 vaccine. Libraries were prepared by immunoSEQ multiplex PCR; TCRdb keeps only in-frame clonotypes and omits some of them. This sample has approximately 100,000 clones; approximately 93% occur once, and the top ten carry 4% to 5%. The material was peripheral blood, obtained on day 0 of AZD1222 vaccination. The origin of the receptors is an adult in good health.

This chain's CDR3 is CASSRGAQVETQYF. CDR3 nucleotides: TGTGCCAGCAGTCGAGGGGCCCAGGTGGAGACCCAGTACTTC. V is TRBV6-2 or TRBV6-3 and J is TRBJ2-5; TRBD1 or TRBD2 may be the D gene (5 bases each). CDR3 length: 14 residues. V shed 5 bases and J shed 5 bases, with 15 bases lying between them. CDR1 and CDR2 (germline): MNHEY, SVGEGT.

The J gene is TRBJ1-1, the V gene TRBV4-2, with 12 bases matching TRBD1. This CDR3 has 15 residues. Germline V gives CDR1 LGHNA, CDR2 YNFKEQ. Trimming at V came to 1 base and at J to 6 bases, leaving 3 bases not matched to a gene. CDR3 DNA: TGTGCCAGCAGCCAAGGGGGACAGGGGGCGGCTGAAGCTTTCTTT. It codes for CASSQGGQGAAEAFF.

This chain uses TRBV7-9 with TRBJ1-3; D is unresolved. There are 13 residues in the CDR3. V lost 5 bases and J lost 4, with 9 bases in between. Germline V gene data show CDR1 as SEHNR and CDR2 as FQNEAQ (reference sequence). The CDR3 bases are TGTGCCAGCAGCCCCCTGAGGGGAAACACCATATATTTT. Its translation: CASSPLRGNTIYF.

The chain carries TRBV2 and TRBJ2-5; a possible D gene is TRBD2 (6 bases). From germline, CDR1 is SNHLY and CDR2 FYNNEI. Trimming took off 6 bases at V and 5 bases at J, with 19 bases between the two ends. The CDR3 runs 15 residues. The CDR3 DNA is TGTGCCAGCAGGGCTGATGTGGGGAGGCCGGAGACCCAGTACTTC. Its protein product is CASRADVGRPETQYF.

The table lists this clone with a count of one. The chain employs TRBV4-1 and TRBJ2-7; D might be TRBD1 (6 bases). The CDR3 sequence is 15 residues long. Germline CDR1 and CDR2: MGHRA and YSYEKL. The ends were cut back, 2 bases at V and 2 bases at J, with 13 bases in the middle. The CDR3 protein is CASSQSSGAPYEQYF. The DNA of the CDR3 is TGCGCCAGCAGCCAAAGTTCAGGGGCCCCCTACGAGCAGTACTTC.

The V and J genes are TRBV18 and TRBJ2-1; D remains unclear. The ends were cut back, 1 base at V and 5 bases at J, with 9 bases in the middle. CDR3 length equals 14 residues. The germline CDR1 and CDR2 sequences are KGHSH and LQKENI. In nucleotides, the CDR3 is TGTGCCAGCTCACCACAATCATCTAACAATGAGCAGTTCTTC. This translates into CASSPQSSNNEQFF.

This sequence joins TRBV28 and TRBJ1-1, with 7 bases identical to TRBD1. Germline V lookup: CDR1 MDHEN, CDR2 SYDVKM. Trimming took 2 bases from V and 4 from J; bases not matched to a gene: 4. The CDR3 is made up of 14 amino acids. CDR3 protein: CASSLATGVTEAFF. CDR3 coding DNA: TGTGCCAGCAGTTTAGCTACAGGGGTCACTGAAGCTTTCTTT.

This chain uses TRBV5-1 with TRBJ2-7; D call uncertain. From germline, CDR1 is SGHRS and CDR2 YFSETQ. The CDR3 runs to 12 residues. Trimming removed 6 bases at V and 4 bases at J, with 11 bases between. The CDR3 nucleotides read TGCGCCAGCACGGGCACCATGTACGAGCAGTACTTC. Its protein is CASTGTMYEQYF.

The rearrangement links TRBV3-1 (or the pseudogene TRBV3-2) to TRBJ2-2; tentative D call: TRBD1 (5 bases). V lost 0 bases and J lost 9, with 20 bases in between. CDR1 and CDR2 (germline): LGHDT, YNNKEL (reference sequence). This CDR3 is built from 17 residues. CDR3 coding DNA: TGTGCCAGCAGCCAAGATTTCGTGGTTCCAGGGATCCGGGAGCTGTTTTTT. This sequence encodes CASSQDFVVPGIRELFF.

The chain links TRBV20-1 to TRBJ2-1; 7 bases line up with TRBD2. Germline trimming cut 3 bases from V and 2 bases from J; bases unmatched to any gene: 7. The germline V gene has CDR1 DFQATT and CDR2 SNEGSKA (reference sequence). The CDR3 has 15 residues. This CDR3 reads CSASRRGDPYNEQFF. CDR3 DNA: TGCAGTGCTAGTCGCCGGGGGGACCCCTACAATGAGCAGTTCTTC.

The chain combines TRBV19 with TRBJ1-5, with 9 bases lining up with TRBD1. Germline V gene data show CDR1 as LNHDA and CDR2 as SQIVND (reference sequence). The length of the CDR3 is 15 residues. V was pared by 6 bases and J by 3 bases, with 6 bases of the junction left unmatched. The CDR3 DNA follows: TGTGCCAGTAGCCCCTACAGGGGGCCCAATCAGCCCCAGCATTTT. Protein sequence: CASSPYRGPNQPQHF.

This chain uses TRBV4-1 with TRBJ2-7; D may be TRBD1 (6 bases). The CDR3 contains 15 residues. In germline, CDR1 is MGHRA, CDR2 YSYEKL. The V gene lost 3 bases and the J gene lost 2 bases, with 14 bases spanning the gap. The CDR3 spells CASSQVQGTAYEQYF. DNA of the CDR3: TGCGCCAGCAGCCAGGTGCAGGGGACCGCCTACGAGCAGTACTTC.

The chain has TRBV20-1 and TRBJ1-2; D gene uncertain. This CDR3 comprises 11 residues. The V end was cut by 3 bases, the J end by 7 bases, with 9 bases between. Germline V gene data show CDR1 as DFQATT and CDR2 as SNEGSKA (reference sequence). CDR3 in DNA: TGCAGTGCTAGTGAGTCGCTTGGCTACACCTTC. Its protein product is CSASESLGYTF.

This clone was detected only once. V gene TRBV7-2 combines with J gene TRBJ1-1, with 10 bases matching TRBD1. The CDR3 contains 12 residues. V dropped 2 bases and J dropped 10; count of bases not matched to a gene: 1. Germline values: CDR1 SGHTA, CDR2 FQGNSA. The CDR3 here is CASSLRTGGAFF. For the CDR3, the DNA is TGTGCCAGCAGCTTACGGACAGGGGGAGCTTTCTTT.

This clone was counted between two and nine times. V gene TRBV6-5 combines with J gene TRBJ1-2, with D maybe TRBD1 (6 bases). V was trimmed by 6 bases and J by 6 bases, leaving 14 bases between them. Germline CDR1 reads MNHEY; CDR2 reads SVGAGI. The CDR3 has 13 amino acids. CDR3 sequence reads: CASSPTGRDGYTF. The CDR3 nucleotides are TGTGCCAGCAGCCCCACAGGGAGGGATGGCTACACCTTC.